This entry lists 27 T cell receptor beta chains sequenced from one sample in a study of T-cell reconstitution after alpha-beta-depleted transplantation in children. Unique molecular identifiers were incorporated during preparation of the TCRbeta library. MiXCR, applied by TCRdb to the PCR reads, yields one record per CDR3 protein. The sample shows about 200,000 distinct CDR3 sequences, around 7% of them seen only once. Sequencing used PBMCs, obtained before TCRalphabeta/CD19-depleted stem cell transplant. These receptors were obtained from a boy aged 2 to 10 with acute lymphoblastic leukemia, due to receive a stem cell transplant.

This clonotype showed up many times. The chain has TRBV7-9 and TRBJ2-7; TRBD1 matches at 11 bases. The CDR3 is 14 residues long. Per germline, CDR1 SEHNR and CDR2 FQNEAQ (reference sequence). V trimming: 5 bases; J trimming: 4 bases; junction bases outside the gene matches: 4. In DNA form, the CDR3 reads TGTGCCAGCAGCGGACAGGGGGCTTTTTACGAGCAGTACTTC. Amino acids: CASSGQGAFYEQYF.

This clonotype was counted between two and nine times. V is TRBV10-3 and J is TRBJ2-1, with D perhaps matching TRBD2 (5 bases). Looked up from germline, CDR1 is ENHRY and CDR2 is SYGVKD. The CDR3 has 15 residues. V lost 6 bases and J lost 6, with 18 bases in between. Here the CDR3 reads CAISGGERLINEQFF. CDR3 coding DNA: TGTGCCATCAGCGGAGGCGAGAGGTTAATCAATGAGCAGTTCTTC.

This clonotype was found many times. J is TRBJ2-5 and V is TRBV24-1, with 7 bases fitting TRBD1. V shed 3 bases, J shed 2 bases, and the junction held 11 bases outside the gene matches. This CDR3 has 17 amino acids. The germline CDR1 and CDR2 sequences are KGHDR and SFDVKD. CDR3 DNA sequence: TGTGCCACCAGTGATCCAGCAGGGGGATTTTGGCAAGAGACCCAGTACTTC. Protein sequence: CATSDPAGGFWQETQYF.

This clonotype came up many times. CDR3 in DNA: TGTGCCAGCAGTCCCCTGGGAGCGGGGGGGAGGAATGAGCAGTTCTTC. This sequence encodes CASSPLGAGGRNEQFF. This rearrangement joins TRBV12-3 or TRBV12-4 to TRBJ2-1, with 10 bases lining up with TRBD2. V was clipped by 5 bases and J by 7 bases; unmatched bases: 11. The CDR3 covers 16 residues.

This chain connects TRBV2 to TRBJ2-5, with D unclear. Trimming pared 5 bases from V and 12 bases from J, leaving 4 bases between. The CDR3 length is 8 residues. Germline assignment: CDR1 SNHLY and CDR2 FYNNEI. The CDR3 spells CASSREYF. The CDR3 nucleotides read TGTGCCAGCAGTCGAGAGTACTTC.

The sample holds many counts of this clonotype. V gene TRBV5-1 combines with J gene TRBJ2-5; TRBD1 or TRBD2 may be the D gene (5 bases each). Germline V CDR1 and CDR2: SGHRS, YFSETQ. This CDR3 has 16 amino acids. V shed 4 bases and J shed 4 bases, with 20 bases lying between them. The CDR3, as DNA: TGCGCCAGCAGCCAAGCGGTGGGGGTGTCCTCAGAGACCCAGTACTTC. Translation: CASSQAVGVSSETQYF.

In this sample, this clonotype turned up many times. This chain connects TRBV28 to TRBJ2-1, with no clear D. Germline V gene data show CDR1 as MDHEN and CDR2 as SYDVKM. This CDR3 is built from 16 residues. Trimming left V 2 bases short and J 0 bases short, with 11 bases between. In nucleotides, the CDR3 is TGTGCCAGCAGTTTAAACACCTACCGCTCCTACAATGAGCAGTTCTTC. It codes for CASSLNTYRSYNEQFF.

This clonotype occurred a few times. The CDR3 DNA reads TGTGCCAGCAGTTTAAGAGGGGGCTCCTACGAGCAGTACTTC. Protein product: CASSLRGGSYEQYF. This chain connects TRBV28 to TRBJ2-7; TRBD1 is a possible D gene (6 bases). V lost 2 bases and J lost 0, with 8 bases in between. The CDR3 is 14 amino acids. Germline assignment: CDR1 MDHEN and CDR2 SYDVKM. The variable domain in full, with the rest retrieved from reference TRBV28 and TRBJ2-7, is DVKVTQSSRYLVKRTGEKVFLECVQDMDHENMFWYRQDPGLGLRLIYFSYDVKMKEKGDIPEGYSVSREKKERFSLILESASTNQTSMYLCASSLRGGSYEQYFGPGTRLTVT.

This clonotype was seen only a few times. The chain uses TRBV10-2 and TRBJ2-5; TRBD2 aligns across 7 bases. The ends lost 4 bases at V and 4 bases at J; junction bases unmatched: 15. The CDR3 has 17 amino acids. Germline CDR1 reads WSHSY; CDR2 reads SAAADI. The CDR3 protein is CASSGTLAGDSRETQYF. CDR3 sequence (DNA): TGCGCCAGCAGTGGAACCCTTGCGGGAGATTCTCGAGAGACCCAGTACTTC.

For this clonotype: A much larger clone differs by one base, so this may be a read error. This CDR3 reads CSTSGIVGVLNTGELFF. The DNA for the CDR3 is TGTTCCACCAGTGGAATTGTCGGGGTCCTAAACACCGGGGAGCTGTTTTTT. The rearrangement links TRBV24-1 to TRBJ2-2, with a weak D call TRBD2 (5 bases). This CDR3 spans 17 amino acids. Per germline, CDR1 KGHDR and CDR2 SFDVKD.

This clonotype was counted between two and nine times. The rearrangement uses TRBV11-2 and TRBJ2-5; no firm D call. CDR3 length: 14 residues. Trimming left V 5 bases short and J 1 base short, with 11 bases between. Germline values: CDR1 SGHAT, CDR2 FQNNGV. The CDR3 sequence is CASSLSPGQETQYF. In DNA, the CDR3 is TGTGCCAGCAGCCTAAGCCCGGGCCAAGAGACCCAGTACTTC. Complete variable domain (other parts from reference TRBV11-2 and TRBJ2-5): EAGVAQSPRYKIIEKRQSVAFWCNPISGHATLYWYQQILGQGPKLLIQFQNNGVVDDSQLPKDRFSAERLKGVDSTLKIQPAKLEDSAVYLCASSLSPGQETQYFGPGTRLLVL.

This clonotype was observed many times. The CDR3 loop reads CAAGKGYEQYF. The DNA of the CDR3 is TGTGCCGCCGGGAAGGGGTACGAGCAGTACTTC. The chain recombines TRBV3-1 with TRBJ2-7; possibly TRBD1 or TRBD2 for D (5 bases each). This CDR3 contains 11 residues. The germline V gene encodes CDR1 LGHDT and CDR2 YNNKEL (reference sequence). V lost 11 bases and J lost 4, with 12 bases in between.

This clonotype was observed at least ten times. The chain employs TRBV12-3 or TRBV12-4 and TRBJ2-1; the D gene is possibly TRBD2 (5 bases). With 6 bases removed from V and 2 bases from J, the gap between germline ends came to 8 bases. The CDR3 extends over 13 amino acids. CDR3 residues: CASSPGTYNEQFF. CDR3 nucleotide sequence: TGTGCCAGCAGCCCCGGGACCTACAATGAGCAGTTCTTC.

This clonotype was detected a few times. The chain links TRBV5-1 to TRBJ1-4, with no clear D. The V and J ends lost 2 bases and 10 bases respectively, with 15 bases between them. Germline V CDR1 and CDR2: SGHRS, YFSETQ. The CDR3 has 14 amino acids. CDR3 nucleotide sequence: TGCGCCAGCAGCTTAGGCCGGTTCCCCGGAAAACTGTTTTTT. This sequence encodes CASSLGRFPGKLFF.

As to this clonotype: It is likely a read error, because the conserved phenylalanine at the end of the CDR3 is missing. The chain recombines TRBV12-3 or TRBV12-4 with TRBJ2-5, with a tentative D call TRBD1 (6 bases). The CDR3 is made up of 16 amino acids. V lost 6 bases and J 4 bases, leaving 21 bases between the germline ends. This chain's CDR3 is CASRQQGGGGRETQYL. CDR3 coding DNA: TGTGCCAGCAGGCAACAGGGTGGTGGCGGTCGAGAGACCCAGTACCTC.

This clonotype was detected only a few times. The chain couples TRBV5-5 to TRBJ1-2, with D possibly TRBD1 on 6 matching bases. CDR1 is SGHKS and CDR2 is YYEKEE in the germline V gene (reference sequence). The CDR3 contains 16 residues. V was pared by 4 bases and J by 8 bases, with 24 bases between. CDR3 DNA: TGTGCCAGCAGCCGTCCGGGGGGCCAACACGTTGACGGCTACACCTTC. This gives the protein CASSRPGGQHVDGYTF.

This clonotype showed up many times. J is TRBJ2-7 and V is TRBV5-1, with 9 bases matching TRBD1. This CDR3 is built from 14 residues. Trimming at V came to 0 bases and at J to 5 bases, leaving 3 bases not matched to a gene. CDR1 and CDR2 from the germline V gene are SGHRS and YFSETQ. The chain's CDR3 is CASSLGTGVDEQYF. CDR3 nucleotides: TGCGCCAGCAGCTTGGGGACAGGGGTGGACGAGCAGTACTTC.

This clonotype was picked up many times. The rearrangement joins TRBV29-1 to TRBJ2-1; TRBD2 agrees at 7 bases. Germline V gene lookup returns CDR1 SQVTM and CDR2 ANQGSEA. Trimming cost V 3 bases and J 8 bases; bases outside gene matches: 7. The length of the CDR3 is 13 residues. This CDR3 is CSVDAGEGDEQFF. CDR3 DNA sequence: TGCAGCGTTGATGCGGGAGAGGGCGATGAGCAGTTCTTC.

This clonotype was counted only a few times. V gene TRBV6-4 combines with J gene TRBJ2-6; D might be TRBD2 (5 bases). V was clipped by 5 bases and J by 2 bases, with 16 bases between them. CDR1 is MRHNA and CDR2 is SNTAGT in the germline V gene. This CDR3 contains 17 residues. CDR3 amino acids: CASSLSGLRAGANVLTF. For the CDR3, the DNA is TGTGCCAGCAGTCTCTCAGGCCTGAGGGCTGGGGCCAACGTCCTGACTTTC.

This clonotype was counted ten times or more. The gene calls are TRBV7-2 and TRBJ2-1; D is perhaps TRBD2 (6 bases). The germline CDR1 and CDR2 sequences are SGHTA and FQGNSA. CDR3 length equals 13 residues. V was clipped by 7 bases and J by 5 bases, with 12 bases between them. The CDR3 DNA reads as TGTGCCAGCACAGGAGGGATCAACAATGAGCAGTTCTTC. It encodes CASTGGINNEQFF.

This clonotype has a count of ten or more. The V gene is TRBV7-9, the J gene TRBJ2-2; D is undetermined. V lost 3 bases to trimming and J lost 7 bases, with 15 bases between them. Germline V gene data show CDR1 as SEHNR and CDR2 as FQNEAQ (reference sequence). CDR3 length: 15 residues. In DNA form, the CDR3 reads TGTGCCAGCAGCTTGTGGAGAGAAGTTGTCGGGGAGCTGTTTTTT. Translation gives CASSLWREVVGELFF.

The chain joins TRBV19 to TRBJ2-7; 8 nucleotides line up with TRBD1. CDR1 and CDR2 (germline): LNHDA, SQIVND (reference sequence). Germline trimming cut 2 bases from V and 5 bases from J; bases unmatched to any gene: 8. CDR3 length: 15 amino acids. For the CDR3, the DNA is TGTGCCAGTAGTATAAGGGGCAGGGGGCAGGACGAGCAGTACTTC. As protein: CASSIRGRGQDEQYF.

This clonotype was seen at least ten times. The chain is built from TRBV5-1 and TRBJ2-1; 11 bases agree with TRBD2. V shed 3 bases, J shed 9 bases, and the junction held 8 bases outside the gene matches. CDR3 size: 15 residues. Germline CDR1 SGHRS, CDR2 YFSETQ. As DNA, the CDR3 is TGCGCCAGCAGCTCTCTTACTAGCGGGAGTAGTGAGCAGTTCTTC. Protein product: CASSSLTSGSSEQFF.

The sample holds many counts of this clonotype. The chain couples TRBV12-3 or TRBV12-4 to TRBJ2-7; 12 positions agree with TRBD1. This CDR3 contains 15 residues. V was pared by 4 bases and J by 5 bases, with 6 bases of the junction left unmatched. CDR3 region: CASSYGTGGRNEQYF. The CDR3, as DNA: TGTGCCAGCAGTTACGGGACAGGGGGCCGGAACGAGCAGTACTTC.

This clonotype was detected ten times or more. V is TRBV20-1 and J is TRBJ1-3; D is possibly TRBD1 (6 bases). The V and J ends lost 6 bases and 6 bases respectively, with 21 bases between them. This CDR3 is built from 15 residues. CDR1 DFQATT and CDR2 SNEGSKA come from the germline V gene (reference sequence). CDR3 region: CSAPNRAGVENTIYF. The CDR3 DNA reads as TGCAGTGCACCGAACAGGGCGGGTGTAGAAAACACCATATATTTT.

The chain uses TRBV27 and TRBJ1-2; 8 bases align to TRBD1. Germline CDR1 reads MNHEY; CDR2 reads SMNVEV (reference sequence). The V and J ends lost 5 bases and 4 bases, in that order; junction bases with no gene match: 9. The CDR3 runs 15 residues. The CDR3 DNA reads as TGTGCCAGCAGTCCGGACAGGGAGGCCTTCTATGGCTACACCTTC. This translates into CASSPDREAFYGYTF.

This clonotype was counted many times. This may arise from a read error, as a much more abundant clone is one base away. The DNA of the CDR3 is TGTGCCAGCAGCCAAGAACTAGCGGGGGGTTACGAGCAGTACTTC. It yields the protein CASSQELAGGYEQYF. The chain recombines TRBV4-2 with TRBJ2-7, with 12 bases matching TRBD2. This CDR3 is built from 15 residues. V shed 0 bases and J 4 bases; nucleotides not matched to a gene: 1. Germline V gene data show CDR1 as LGHNA and CDR2 as YNFKEQ.